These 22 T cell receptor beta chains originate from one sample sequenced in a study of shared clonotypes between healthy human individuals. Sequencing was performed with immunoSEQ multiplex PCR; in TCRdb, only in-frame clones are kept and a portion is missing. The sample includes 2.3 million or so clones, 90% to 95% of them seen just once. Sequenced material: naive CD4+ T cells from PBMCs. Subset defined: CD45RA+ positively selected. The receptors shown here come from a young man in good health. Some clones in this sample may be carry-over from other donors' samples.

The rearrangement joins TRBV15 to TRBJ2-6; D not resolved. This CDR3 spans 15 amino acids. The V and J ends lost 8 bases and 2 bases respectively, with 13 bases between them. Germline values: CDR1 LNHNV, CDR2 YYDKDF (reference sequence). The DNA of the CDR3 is TGTGCCACCGGAGTTTCTAGGGCTGGGGCCAACGTCCTGACTTTC. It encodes CATGVSRAGANVLTF. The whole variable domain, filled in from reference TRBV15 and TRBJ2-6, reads DAMVIQNPRYQVTQFGKPVTLSCSQTLNHNVMYWYQQKSSQAPKLLFHYYDKDFNNEADTPDNFQSRRPNTSFCFLDIRSPGLGDTAMYLCATGVSRAGANVLTFGAGSRLTVL.

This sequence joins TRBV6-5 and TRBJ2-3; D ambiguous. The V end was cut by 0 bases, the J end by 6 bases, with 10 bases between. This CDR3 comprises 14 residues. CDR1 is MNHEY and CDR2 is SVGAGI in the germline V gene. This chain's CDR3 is CASSYSNQGDTQYF. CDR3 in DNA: TGTGCCAGCAGTTACTCGAATCAAGGGGATACGCAGTATTTT.

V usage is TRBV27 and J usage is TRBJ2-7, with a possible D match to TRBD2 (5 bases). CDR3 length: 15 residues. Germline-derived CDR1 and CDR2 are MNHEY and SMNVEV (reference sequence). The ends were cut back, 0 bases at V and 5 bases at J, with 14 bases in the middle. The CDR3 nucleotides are TGTGCCAGCAGTTTATCGGCAGGACTGAGGGACGAGCAGTACTTC. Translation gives CASSLSAGLRDEQYF.

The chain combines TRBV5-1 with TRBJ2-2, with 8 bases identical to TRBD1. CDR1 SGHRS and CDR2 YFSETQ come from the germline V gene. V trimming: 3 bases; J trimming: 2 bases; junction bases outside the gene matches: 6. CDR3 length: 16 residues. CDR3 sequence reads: CASSSGQGLNTGELFF. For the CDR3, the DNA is TGCGCCAGCAGCTCCGGACAGGGACTTAACACCGGGGAGCTGTTTTTT.

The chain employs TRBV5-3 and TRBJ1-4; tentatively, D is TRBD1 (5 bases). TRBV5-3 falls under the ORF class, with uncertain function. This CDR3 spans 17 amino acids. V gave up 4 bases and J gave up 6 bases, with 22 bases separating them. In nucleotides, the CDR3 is TGTGCCAGAAGCCGGATTTTTCCCGGGACGGCAGATGAAAAACTGTTTTTT. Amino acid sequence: CARSRIFPGTADEKLFF.

CDR3 coding DNA: TGCGCCAGCAGCAACGGACAGCCGACCGGGGAGCTGTTTTTT. It yields the protein CASSNGQPTGELFF. The V gene is TRBV5-1, the J gene TRBJ2-2; D might be TRBD1 (6 bases). The CDR3 length is 14 residues. With 4 bases removed from V and 5 bases from J, the gap between germline ends came to 12 bases. Germline CDR1 reads SGHRS; CDR2 reads YFSETQ.

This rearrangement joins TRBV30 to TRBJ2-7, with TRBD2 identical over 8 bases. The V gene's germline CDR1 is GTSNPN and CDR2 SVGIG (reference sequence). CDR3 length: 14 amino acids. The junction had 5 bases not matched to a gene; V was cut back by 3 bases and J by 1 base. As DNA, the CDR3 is TGTGCCTGGAGCGGACTAGCAGCTTCCTACGAGCAGTACTTC. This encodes CAWSGLAASYEQYF.

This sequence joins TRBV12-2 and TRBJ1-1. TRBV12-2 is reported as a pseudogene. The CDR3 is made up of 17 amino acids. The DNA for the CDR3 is TGTGCAAGTCGGAGAAACCGGGCCAGAAGAGAACCCACTGAAGCTTTCTTT. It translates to CASRRNRARREPTEAFF.

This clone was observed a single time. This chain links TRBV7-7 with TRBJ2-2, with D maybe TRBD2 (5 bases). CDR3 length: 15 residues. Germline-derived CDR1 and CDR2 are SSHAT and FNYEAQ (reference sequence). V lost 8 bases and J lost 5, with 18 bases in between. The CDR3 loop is CASGERSSGTGELFF. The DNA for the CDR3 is TGTGCCAGCGGGGAGCGGTCGAGTGGGACCGGGGAGCTGTTTTTT.

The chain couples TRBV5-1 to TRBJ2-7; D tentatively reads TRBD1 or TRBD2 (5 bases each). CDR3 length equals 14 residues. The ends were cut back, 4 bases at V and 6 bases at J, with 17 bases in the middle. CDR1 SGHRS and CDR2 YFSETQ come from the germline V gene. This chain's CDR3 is CASSTEGSLGEQYF. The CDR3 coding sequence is TGCGCCAGCAGCACAGAGGGGAGCCTTGGCGAGCAGTACTTC. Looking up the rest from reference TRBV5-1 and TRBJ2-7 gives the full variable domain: KAGVTQTPRYLIKTRGQQVTLSCSPISGHRSVSWYQQTPGQGLQFLFEYFSETQRNKGNFPGRFSGRQFSNSRSEMNVSTLELGDSALYLCASSTEGSLGEQYFGPGTRLTVT.

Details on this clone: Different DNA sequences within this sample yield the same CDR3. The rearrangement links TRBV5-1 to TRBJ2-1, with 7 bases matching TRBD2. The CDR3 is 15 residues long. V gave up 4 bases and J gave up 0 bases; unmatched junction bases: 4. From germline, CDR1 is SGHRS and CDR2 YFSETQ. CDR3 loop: CASSPASGSYNEQFF. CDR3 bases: TGCGCCAGCAGCCCCGCTAGCGGCTCCTACAATGAGCAGTTCTTC.

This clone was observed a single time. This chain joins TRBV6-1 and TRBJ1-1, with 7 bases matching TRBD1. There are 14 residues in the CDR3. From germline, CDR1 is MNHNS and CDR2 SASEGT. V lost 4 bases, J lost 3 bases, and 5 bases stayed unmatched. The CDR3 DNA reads TGTGCCAGCAGTGTTAACAGGGGATACACTGAAGCTTTCTTT. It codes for CASSVNRGYTEAFF.

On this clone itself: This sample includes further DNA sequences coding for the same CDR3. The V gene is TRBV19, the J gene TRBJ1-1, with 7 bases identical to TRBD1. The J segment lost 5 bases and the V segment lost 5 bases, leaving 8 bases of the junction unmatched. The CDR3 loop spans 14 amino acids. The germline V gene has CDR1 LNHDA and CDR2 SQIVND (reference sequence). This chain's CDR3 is CASSGRQGGTEAFF. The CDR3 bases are TGTGCCAGTAGTGGCCGACAGGGAGGGACTGAAGCTTTCTTT.

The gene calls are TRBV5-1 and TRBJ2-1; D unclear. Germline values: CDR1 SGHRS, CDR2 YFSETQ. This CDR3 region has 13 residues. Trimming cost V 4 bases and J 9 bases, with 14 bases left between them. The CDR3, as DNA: TGCGCCAGCAGCCCCCTGCCCATGGGTGAGCAGTTCTTC. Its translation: CASSPLPMGEQFF.

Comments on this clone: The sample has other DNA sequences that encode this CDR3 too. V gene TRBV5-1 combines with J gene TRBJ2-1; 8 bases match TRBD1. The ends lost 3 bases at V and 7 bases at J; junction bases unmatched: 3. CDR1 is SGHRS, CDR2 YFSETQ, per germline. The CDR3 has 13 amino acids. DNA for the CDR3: TGCGCCAGCAGCTCGGACAGGGTTAATGAGCAGTTCTTC. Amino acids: CASSSDRVNEQFF.

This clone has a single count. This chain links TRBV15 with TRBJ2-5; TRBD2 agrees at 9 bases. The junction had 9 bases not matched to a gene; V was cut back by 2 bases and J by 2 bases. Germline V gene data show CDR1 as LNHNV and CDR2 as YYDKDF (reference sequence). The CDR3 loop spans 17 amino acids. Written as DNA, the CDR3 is TGTGCCACCAGCAGATCCCTGGGTCTAGCGGGACAAGAGACCCAGTACTTC. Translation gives CATSRSLGLAGQETQYF.

The CDR3, as DNA: TGTGCCAGCAGTCTTACCGGGACTAGCGGGATCCTCTACAATGAGCAGTTCTTC. This gives the protein CASSLTGTSGILYNEQFF. The chain employs TRBV27 and TRBJ2-1, with 13 bases aligning to TRBD2. The germline V gene encodes CDR1 MNHEY and CDR2 SMNVEV (reference sequence). Trimming took 5 bases from V and 3 from J; bases not matched to a gene: 10. The CDR3 extends over 18 amino acids.

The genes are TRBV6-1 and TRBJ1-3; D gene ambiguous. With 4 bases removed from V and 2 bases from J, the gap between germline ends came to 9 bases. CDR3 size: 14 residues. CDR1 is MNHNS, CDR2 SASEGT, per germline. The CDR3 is CASSVQPAGNTIYF. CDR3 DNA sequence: TGTGCCAGCAGTGTACAACCGGCTGGAAACACCATATATTTT.

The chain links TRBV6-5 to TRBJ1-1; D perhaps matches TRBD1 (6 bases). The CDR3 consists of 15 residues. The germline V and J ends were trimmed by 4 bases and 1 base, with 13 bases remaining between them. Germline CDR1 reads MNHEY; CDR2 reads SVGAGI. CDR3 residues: CASSWPGGGNTEAFF. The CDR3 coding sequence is TGTGCCAGCAGTTGGCCCGGAGGGGGGAACACTGAAGCTTTCTTT.

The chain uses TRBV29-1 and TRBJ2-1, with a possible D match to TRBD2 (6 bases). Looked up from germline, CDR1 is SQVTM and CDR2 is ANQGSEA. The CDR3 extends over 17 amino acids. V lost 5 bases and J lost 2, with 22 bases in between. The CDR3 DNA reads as TGCAGCGTTAGGCAGGGAGGTGTGTTGTTGGCCTACAATGAGCAGTTCTTC. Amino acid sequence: CSVRQGGVLLAYNEQFF.

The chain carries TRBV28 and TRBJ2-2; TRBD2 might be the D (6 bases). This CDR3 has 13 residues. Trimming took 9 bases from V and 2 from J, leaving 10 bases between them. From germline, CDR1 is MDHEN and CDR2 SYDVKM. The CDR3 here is CASLGRNTGELFF. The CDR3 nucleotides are TGTGCCAGTCTCGGGAGAAACACCGGGGAGCTGTTTTTT.

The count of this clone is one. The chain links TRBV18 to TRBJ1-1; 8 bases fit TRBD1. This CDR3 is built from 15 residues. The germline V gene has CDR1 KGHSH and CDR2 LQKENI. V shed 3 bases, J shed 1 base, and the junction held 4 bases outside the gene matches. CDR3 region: CASSPRTGPNTEAFF. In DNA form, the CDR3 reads TGTGCCAGCTCACCCCGGACAGGGCCGAACACTGAAGCTTTCTTT. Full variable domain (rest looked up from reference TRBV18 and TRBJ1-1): NAGVMQNPRHLVRRRGQEARLRCSPMKGHSHVYWYRQLPEEGLKFMVYLQKENIIDESGMPKERFSAEFPKEGPSILRIQQVVRGDSAAYFCASSPRTGPNTEAFFGQGTRLTVV.